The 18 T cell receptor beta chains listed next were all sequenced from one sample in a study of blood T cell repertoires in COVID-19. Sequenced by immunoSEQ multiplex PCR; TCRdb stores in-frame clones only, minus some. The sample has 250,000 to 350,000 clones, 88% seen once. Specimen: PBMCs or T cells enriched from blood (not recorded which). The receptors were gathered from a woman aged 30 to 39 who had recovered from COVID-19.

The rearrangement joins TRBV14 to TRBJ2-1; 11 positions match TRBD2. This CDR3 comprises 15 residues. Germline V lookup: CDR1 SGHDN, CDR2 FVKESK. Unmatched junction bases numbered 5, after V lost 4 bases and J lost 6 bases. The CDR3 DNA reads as TGTGCCAGCAGCCCCCTAGCGGGAGGCCGCAATGAGCAGTTCTTC. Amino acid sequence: CASSPLAGGRNEQFF.

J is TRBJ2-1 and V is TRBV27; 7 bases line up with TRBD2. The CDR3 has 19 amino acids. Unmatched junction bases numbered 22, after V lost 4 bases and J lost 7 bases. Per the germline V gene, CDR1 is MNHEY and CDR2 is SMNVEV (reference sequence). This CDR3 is CASSSARKGLLPTGNEQFF. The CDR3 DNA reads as TGTGCCAGCAGTTCTGCCCGTAAGGGACTACTCCCTACTGGGAATGAGCAGTTCTTC.

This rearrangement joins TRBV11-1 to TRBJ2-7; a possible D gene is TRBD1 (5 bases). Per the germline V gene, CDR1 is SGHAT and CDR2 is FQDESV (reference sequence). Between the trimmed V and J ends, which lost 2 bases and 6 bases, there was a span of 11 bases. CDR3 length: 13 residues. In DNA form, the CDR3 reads TGTGCCAGCAGCTTAACGTTTAGGGGCGAGCAGTACTTC. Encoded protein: CASSLTFRGEQYF.

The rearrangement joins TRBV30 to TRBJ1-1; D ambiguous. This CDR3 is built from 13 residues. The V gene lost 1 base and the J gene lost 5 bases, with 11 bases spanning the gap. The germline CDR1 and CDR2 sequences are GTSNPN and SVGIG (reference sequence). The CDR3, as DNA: TGTGCCTGGAGTGGAGGGATCTGGACTGAAGCTTTCTTT. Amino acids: CAWSGGIWTEAFF.

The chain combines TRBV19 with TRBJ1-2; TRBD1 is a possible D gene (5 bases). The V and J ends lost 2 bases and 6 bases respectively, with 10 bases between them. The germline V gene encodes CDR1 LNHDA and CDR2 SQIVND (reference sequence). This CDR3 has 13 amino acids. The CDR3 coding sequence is TGTGCCAGTAGTATAAGTCCAGGGCATGGCTACACCTTC. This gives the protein CASSISPGHGYTF.

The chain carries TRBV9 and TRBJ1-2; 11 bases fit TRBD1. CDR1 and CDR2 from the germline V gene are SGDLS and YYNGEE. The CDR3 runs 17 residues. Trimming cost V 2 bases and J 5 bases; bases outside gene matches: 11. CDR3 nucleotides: TGTGCCAGCAGCGTGGGGACAGGGGGTTACGGTTTGTATGGCTACACCTTC. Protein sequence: CASSVGTGGYGLYGYTF.

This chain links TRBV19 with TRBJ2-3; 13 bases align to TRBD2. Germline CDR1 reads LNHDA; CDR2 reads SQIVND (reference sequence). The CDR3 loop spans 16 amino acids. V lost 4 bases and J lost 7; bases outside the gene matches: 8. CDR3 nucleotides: TGTGCCAGTAGTACACTAGCGGGGGGGCCAGTATATACGCAGTATTTT. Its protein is CASSTLAGGPVYTQYF.

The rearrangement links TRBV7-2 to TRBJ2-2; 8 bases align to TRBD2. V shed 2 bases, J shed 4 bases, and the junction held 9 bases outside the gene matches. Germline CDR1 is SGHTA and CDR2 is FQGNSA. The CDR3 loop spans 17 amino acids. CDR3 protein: CASSLFSAGAVTGELFF. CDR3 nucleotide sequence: TGTGCCAGCAGCTTATTCTCAGCGGGGGCGGTCACCGGGGAGCTGTTTTTT.

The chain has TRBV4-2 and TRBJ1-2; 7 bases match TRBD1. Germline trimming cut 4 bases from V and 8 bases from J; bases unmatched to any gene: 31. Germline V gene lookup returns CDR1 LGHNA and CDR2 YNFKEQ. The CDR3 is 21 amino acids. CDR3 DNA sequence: TGTGCCAGCAGCCCGCCTTTAGGTGGTGTCCGGGACAGCGTATGGGCGGTCGGCTACACCTTC. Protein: CASSPPLGGVRDSVWAVGYTF.

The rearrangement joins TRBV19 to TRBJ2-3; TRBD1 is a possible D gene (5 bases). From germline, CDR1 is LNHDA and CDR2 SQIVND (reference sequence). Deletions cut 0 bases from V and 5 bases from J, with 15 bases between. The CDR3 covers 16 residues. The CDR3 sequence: CASSIDWPSQGDTQYF. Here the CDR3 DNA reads TGTGCCAGTAGTATAGATTGGCCCAGCCAGGGAGATACGCAGTATTTT.

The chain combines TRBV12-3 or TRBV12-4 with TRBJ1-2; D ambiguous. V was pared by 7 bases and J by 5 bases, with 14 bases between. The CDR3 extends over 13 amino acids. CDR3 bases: TGTGCCAGCACCCAGGATAATGGGTATGGCTACACCTTC. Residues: CASTQDNGYGYTF.

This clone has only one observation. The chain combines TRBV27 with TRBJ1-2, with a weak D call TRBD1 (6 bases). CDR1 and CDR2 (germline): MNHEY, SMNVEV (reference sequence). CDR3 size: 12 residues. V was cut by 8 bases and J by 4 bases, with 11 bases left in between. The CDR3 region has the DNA TGTGCCAGCGGCGGACAGTTCTATGGCTACACCTTC. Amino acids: CASGGQFYGYTF.

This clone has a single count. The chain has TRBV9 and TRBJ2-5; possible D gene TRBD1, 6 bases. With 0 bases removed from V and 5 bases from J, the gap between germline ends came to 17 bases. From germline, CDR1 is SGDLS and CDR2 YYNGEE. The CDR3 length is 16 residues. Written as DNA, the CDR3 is TGTGCCAGCAGCGTAGCAGGGGAGAGTTGGTGGGAGACCCAGTACTTC. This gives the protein CASSVAGESWWETQYF.

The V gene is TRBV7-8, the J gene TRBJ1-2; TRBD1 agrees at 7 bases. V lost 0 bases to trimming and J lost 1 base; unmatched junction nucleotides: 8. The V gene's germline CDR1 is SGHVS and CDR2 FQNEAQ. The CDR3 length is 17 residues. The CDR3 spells CASSLAPGQTFNYGYTF. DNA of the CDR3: TGTGCCAGCAGCTTAGCACCGGGACAGACTTTTAACTATGGCTACACCTTC. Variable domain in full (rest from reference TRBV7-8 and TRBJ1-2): GAGVSQSPRYKVAKRGQDVALRCDPISGHVSLFWYQQALGQGPEFLTYFQNEAQLDKSGLPSDRFFAERPEGSVSTLKIQRTQQEDSAVYLCASSLAPGQTFNYGYTFGSGTRLTVV.

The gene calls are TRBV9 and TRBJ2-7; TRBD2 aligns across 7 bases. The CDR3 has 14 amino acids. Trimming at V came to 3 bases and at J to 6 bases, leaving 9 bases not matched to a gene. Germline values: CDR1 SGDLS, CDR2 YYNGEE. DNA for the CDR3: TGTGCCAGCAGCGCCGAGCGGGAACCCTTCGAGCAGTACTTC. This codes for CASSAEREPFEQYF. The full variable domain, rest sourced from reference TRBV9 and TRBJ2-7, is DSGVTQTPKHLITATGQRVTLRCSPRSGDLSVYWYQQSLDQGLQFLIQYYNGEERAKGNILERFSAQQFPDLHSELNLSSLELGDSALYFCASSAEREPFEQYFGPGTRLTVT.

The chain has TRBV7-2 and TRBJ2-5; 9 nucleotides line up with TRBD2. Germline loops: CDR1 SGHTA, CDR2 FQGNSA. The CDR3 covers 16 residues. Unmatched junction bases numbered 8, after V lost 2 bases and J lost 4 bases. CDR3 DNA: TGTGCCAGCAGCTTAAGGCTCGCGGGGGGGCGAGAGACCCAGTACTTC. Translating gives CASSLRLAGGRETQYF.

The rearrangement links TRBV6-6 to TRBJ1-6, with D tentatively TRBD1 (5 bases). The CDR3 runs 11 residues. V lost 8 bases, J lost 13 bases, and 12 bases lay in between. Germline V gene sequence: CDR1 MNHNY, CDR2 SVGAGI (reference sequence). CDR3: CASGERGPLHF. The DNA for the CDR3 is TGTGCCAGCGGGGAGCGGGGCCCCCTCCACTTT.

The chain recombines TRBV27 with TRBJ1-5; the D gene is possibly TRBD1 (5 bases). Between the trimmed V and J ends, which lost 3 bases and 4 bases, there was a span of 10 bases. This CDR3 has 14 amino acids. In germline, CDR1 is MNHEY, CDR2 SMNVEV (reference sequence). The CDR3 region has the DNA TGTGCCAGCAGTTTGCGGGGGGGGAATCAGCCCCAGCATTTT. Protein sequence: CASSLRGGNQPQHF.